The 16 T cell receptor beta chains below all came from one sample that was sequenced in a study of blood T cell repertoires in COVID-19. Clones were sequenced by immunoSEQ multiplex PCR, and TCRdb holds only the in-frame ones, with some missing. The sample has 140,000 to 150,000 clones; 70% to 90% are singletons. The sample taken for sequencing was PBMCs or T cells enriched from blood (not recorded which). These receptor sequences come from a man aged 50 to 59 who had recovered from COVID-19.

The gene calls are TRBV20-1 and TRBJ2-7, with 9 positions matching TRBD1. CDR3 length: 11 residues. Germline values: CDR1 DFQATT, CDR2 SNEGSKA (reference sequence). V lost 5 bases, J lost 4 bases, and 0 bases stayed unmatched. The CDR3 DNA follows: TGCAGTGCTGGACAGGGGTACGAGCAGTACGTC. Its protein is CSAGQGYEQYV.

V is TRBV4-3 and J is TRBJ1-5, with 9 bases fitting TRBD1. V lost 0 bases and J lost 4; bases outside the gene matches: 7. Germline assignment: CDR1 LGHNA and CDR2 YSLEER. The CDR3 runs to 17 residues. The CDR3 region is CASSQDDWTGENQPQHF. As DNA, the CDR3 is TGCGCCAGCAGCCAAGATGACTGGACAGGGGAGAATCAGCCCCAGCATTTT.

This clone was detected once. The chain has TRBV5-1 and TRBJ2-7; D is perhaps TRBD2 (5 bases). The CDR3 sequence is 14 residues long. The ends were cut back, 4 bases at V and 6 bases at J, with 17 bases in the middle. Germline V gene sequence: CDR1 SGHRS, CDR2 YFSETQ. CDR3 bases: TGCGCCAGCAGCAGGAGCGCACCTGAGGGCGAGCAGTACTTC. This encodes CASSRSAPEGEQYF.

The rearrangement joins TRBV7-2 to TRBJ1-2; no definite D call. Germline loops: CDR1 SGHTA, CDR2 FQGNSA. V was trimmed by 0 bases and J by 0 bases, leaving 11 bases between them. The CDR3 loop spans 16 amino acids. The CDR3 sequence is CASSLALRATNYGYTF. CDR3 nucleotides: TGTGCCAGCAGCTTAGCGCTGAGGGCGACTAACTATGGCTACACCTTC.

CDR3 DNA sequence: TGTGCCAGCAGCGTAGTACTTGGAGGGGAGGACAATCAGCCCCAGCATTTT. It is translated as CASSVVLGGEDNQPQHF. The chain joins TRBV9 to TRBJ1-5, with D perhaps TRBD1 (5 bases). Germline CDR1 reads SGDLS; CDR2 reads YYNGEE. The ends were cut back, 0 bases at V and 3 bases at J, with 16 bases in the middle. This CDR3 has 17 amino acids.

V and J are TRBV15 and TRBJ1-6; D is possibly TRBD1 (5 bases). The ends were cut back, 2 bases at V and 7 bases at J, with 15 bases in the middle. The CDR3 is 16 amino acids. Germline V gene lookup returns CDR1 LNHNV and CDR2 YYDKDF (reference sequence). The CDR3 reads CATSRTWQGGNSPLHF. In DNA form, the CDR3 reads TGTGCCACCAGCAGAACCTGGCAGGGAGGAAATTCACCCCTCCACTTT.

The chain joins TRBV6-5 to TRBJ1-4; 8 bases agree with TRBD1. The germline V gene has CDR1 MNHEY and CDR2 SVGAGI. V trimming: 4 bases; J trimming: 5 bases; junction bases outside the gene matches: 3. The CDR3 loop spans 14 amino acids. CDR3 sequence reads: CASSSTGDNEKLFF. Written as DNA, the CDR3 is TGTGCCAGCAGTTCGACAGGGGACAATGAAAAACTGTTTTTT.

V and J are TRBV28 and TRBJ1-6; D possibly corresponds to TRBD1 (5 bases). V was pared by 5 bases and J by 0 bases, with 20 bases between. This CDR3 comprises 19 residues. Germline CDR1 is MDHEN and CDR2 is SYDVKM. The CDR3 nucleotides are TGTGCCAGCAGTCCCGCAGGGTCTCCGCTTAGCTCCTATAATTCACCCCTCCACTTT. Amino acids: CASSPAGSPLSSYNSPLHF.

The gene calls are TRBV28 and TRBJ1-1, with 7 bases fitting TRBD1. This CDR3 region has 15 residues. V gave up 6 bases and J gave up 0 bases; unmatched junction bases: 7. Germline CDR1 is MDHEN and CDR2 is SYDVKM. The CDR3 loop is CASSRPGQMNTEAFF. DNA of the CDR3: TGTGCCAGCAGCCGCCCGGGACAGATGAACACTGAAGCTTTCTTT.

This sequence joins TRBV10-2 and TRBJ1-5; 7 nucleotides line up with TRBD1. The CDR3 is made up of 15 amino acids. With 3 bases clipped from V and 7 bases from J, the junction kept 9 bases outside the gene matches. CDR1 WSHSY and CDR2 SAAADI come from the germline V gene. This CDR3 is CASSDRGRGKQPQHF. The CDR3 bases are TGCGCCAGCAGTGACAGGGGCAGGGGGAAACAGCCCCAGCATTTT.

The CDR3, as DNA: TGTGCCAGCAGCCAACCGGGCTCTGGGGCCAACGTCCTGACTTTC. Translated: CASSQPGSGANVLTF. The chain employs TRBV11-2 and TRBJ2-6, with D uncertain. The germline CDR1 and CDR2 sequences are SGHAT and FQNNGV. The CDR3 consists of 15 residues. Trimming took 5 bases from V and 0 from J, leaving 8 bases between them.

The chain has TRBV7-2 and TRBJ1-4; D call uncertain. In germline, CDR1 is SGHTA, CDR2 FQGNSA. This CDR3 contains 15 residues. V was pared by 5 bases and J by 8 bases, with 18 bases between. CDR3 in amino acids: CASSASGTLGEKLFF. The CDR3 nucleotides read TGTGCCAGCAGCGCGTCGGGAACCCTCGGGGAAAAACTGTTTTTT.

The chain employs TRBV12-1 and TRBJ1-5; the table gives TRBD1 as D, unverified against the DNA. TRBV12-1 is a pseudogene segment. The CDR3 has 14 residues. Here the CDR3 reads CASSFPDRVQPQHF. The CDR3 DNA reads as TGTGCCAGCAGCTTCCCCGACAGGGTTCAGCCCCAGCATTTT.

This rearrangement joins TRBV11-2 to TRBJ1-2; D not resolved. CDR1 is SGHAT, CDR2 FQNNGV, per germline. This CDR3 has 15 amino acids. Trimming left V 0 bases short and J 8 bases short, with 16 bases between. Here the CDR3 reads CASSLESSSVGGYTF. The CDR3 coding sequence is TGTGCCAGCAGCTTAGAATCGTCGAGTGTCGGGGGCTACACCTTC.

The J gene is TRBJ1-6, the V gene TRBV7-2, with TRBD1 identical over 8 bases. This CDR3 is 18 amino acids long. Germline assignment: CDR1 SGHTA and CDR2 FQGNSA. The J segment lost 10 bases and the V segment lost 0 bases, leaving 14 bases of the junction unmatched. The CDR3 reads CASSLADREFIRWSPLHF. CDR3 DNA: TGTGCCAGCAGCTTAGCGGACAGGGAATTTATAAGGTGGTCACCCCTCCACTTT. Looking up the rest from reference TRBV7-2 and TRBJ1-6 gives the full variable domain: GAGVSQSPSNKVTEKGKDVELRCDPISGHTALYWYRQSLGQGLEFLIYFQGNSAPDKSGLPSDRFSAERTGGSVSTLTIQRTQQEDSAVYLCASSLADREFIRWSPLHFGNGTRLTVT.

V gene TRBV5-6 combines with J gene TRBJ2-2, with TRBD2 identical over 7 bases. The V gene end was trimmed by 4 bases and the J gene end by 3 bases; junction bases not matched to a gene: 9. The germline V gene encodes CDR1 SGHDT and CDR2 YYEEEE. There are 16 residues in the CDR3. The CDR3 coding sequence is TGTGCCAGCAGCACAAGTGGGGCGGGGGACACCGGGGAGCTGTTTTTT. Translation gives CASSTSGAGDTGELFF.